This TCR beta chain was sequenced during a study of T cells generated in artificial thymic organoids (dated by TCRdb to 2016 to 2017). At the level of the whole study: In some experiments, thymic T cells were further FACS-purified to deplete CD4 immature single positive or double positive precursors. The TCR alpha and beta CDR3 repertoires of CD8 single positive T cells derived from in vitro artificial thymic organoids were compared with those of thymic and peripheral blood naive CD8 T cells. Displayed repertoire sequencing data were described as representative of three independent experiments.

Per the germline V gene, MGHRA is the CDR1 and YSYEKL is the CDR2. Clipping removes 4 bases from V and 2 bases from J, with 10 as the unmatched junction base count. The CDR3 has 17 amino acids, counting the end cysteine and phenylalanine. Only the CDR3 DNA is retained, 51 bases long and in frame from the first base. By its share of the sample, this clonotype is medium-sized (0.01 to 0.1%). Its antigen is unknown. The record has no base qualities; no much larger clone is one base away. Study-wide findings and limitations: The TCR clonotype diversity of organoid-derived CD8 single positive T cells was physiological and comparable to that of naive CD8 T cells from thymus and blood.

Primary CD8+ T cells were enriched by magnetic beads using the Miltenyi CD8+ T cell Isolation Kit. Prior to RNA extraction, CD3+TCRalphabeta+CD8 single positive T cells from organoids and thymus were isolated by FACS sorting. For each sample, total RNA was purified from approximately 40,000 to 200,000 sorted cells using the RNeasy Micro kit, and RNA quality was assessed on an Agilent RNA 6000 Nano chip. Thymic fragments were dissected, disrupted by pipetting and passed through a 70 um strainer to release thymocytes. Separate semi-nested PCR amplifications were run for the TCRalpha and TCRbeta libraries, using Advantage 2 and reverse primers located in the TRAC or TRBC constant regions. Between roughly 3.5 and 550 ng of total RNA was used as input for first-strand cDNA synthesis. TCR cDNA libraries were generated by 5'-RACE using the SMARTer PCR cDNA Synthesis kit, with a poly-dT primer for first-strand synthesis. The semi-nested reverse primers in the constant regions carried 5-nucleotide sample-specific barcodes, and the PCR products were cleaned up with the Zymo DNA Clean and Concentrator-5 kit. Up to ten barcoded samples were pooled, ligated to Illumina adaptors and sequenced on an Illumina MiSeq as 2 x 150 bp paired-end reads. The authors' pipeline ran thus. After demultiplexing, reads were aligned with BLAT to a custom library containing all human TRAV, TRAJ, TRBV, TRBD and TRBJ combinations from IMGT. The best BLAT hits were picked using pslCDnaFilter (-maxAligns=1, -ignoreIntrons), and custom Perl scripts were used to calculate clonotype frequencies. Clones were called with MiXCR by TCRdb after fastp trimmed the public reads at Q25, and only in-frame beta chains were retained. Rows merge per CDR3 protein into single entries with the most common DNA and genes. The V and J calls shown here were made by TCRdb, not taken from the authors' results. The sample table records 7,500 to 9,000 distinct CDR3 sequences; about a sixth of these occur just once. The top ten clones comprise 1.4% of the sample.

The TCR sequence derives from a human donor who gave cord blood stem cells for thymic organoid culture, a cardiac surgery patient who gave postnatal thymus, or a blood donor (not recorded which). Material: naive CD8+ T cells from the thymus. What this sample's cell subset or site label stands for: CD3+TCRalphabeta+CD8SP T cells; for blood, CD45RO-CCR7+ naive CD8+ T cells. The chain was built from TRBV4-1 and TRBJ1-5, and 8 junctional nucleotides match TRBD1. The DNA reads TGCGCCAGCAGCCCAACGCTAGGACAGGGAGGCAATCAGCCCCAGCATTTT. This yields the protein CASSPTLGQGGNQPQHF.